A single sample gave rise to the 24 T cell receptor beta chains below, sequenced in a study of CD8 T cells in ankylosing spondylitis. TCRdb called the 5' RACE reads again in MiXCR, with one record for every CDR3 protein. The repertoire holds 100,000 to 150,000 distinct CDR3 sequences, roughly a tenth seen once, with 3% to 4% in the top ten. Material: blood, either unsorted or a sorted T cell fraction (not recorded which). The receptor set was obtained from a male donor with ankylosing spondylitis or in good health (not recorded which).

The chain is built from TRBV12-3 or TRBV12-4 and TRBJ1-5; tentative D call: TRBD1 (5 bases). The ends were cut back, 5 bases at V and 1 base at J, with 15 bases in the middle. The CDR3 extends over 16 amino acids. The CDR3 protein is CASSLSGQRSNQPQHF. DNA of the CDR3: TGTGCCAGCAGTCTCTCGGGGCAGAGGAGCAATCAGCCCCAGCATTTT.

This clonotype was counted many times. V usage is TRBV28 and J usage is TRBJ2-1, with D possibly TRBD2 on 5 matching bases. V lost 4 bases to trimming and J lost 15 bases, with 16 bases between them. This CDR3 contains 12 residues. Germline lookup yields CDR1 MDHEN and CDR2 SYDVKM. CDR3 sequence reads: CASSSASRFRFF. CDR3 nucleotide sequence: TGTGCCAGCAGTTCAGCTAGCAGGTTCAGGTTCTTC.

At least ten counts were recorded for this clonotype. This chain joins TRBV6-6 and TRBJ2-3; D gene ambiguous. V was cut by 10 bases and J by 4 bases, with 9 bases left in between. In germline, CDR1 is MNHNY, CDR2 SVGAGI (reference sequence). This CDR3 contains 11 residues. The CDR3 loop is CATKTSDTQYF. CDR3 DNA: TGTGCCACGAAAACTTCAGATACGCAGTATTTT.

Many counts were recorded for this clonotype. This chain links TRBV18 with TRBJ2-1; 15 positions match TRBD2. The CDR3 runs to 15 residues. Trimming cost V 6 bases and J 12 bases; bases outside gene matches: 9. From germline, CDR1 is KGHSH and CDR2 LQKENI. This CDR3 reads CASSQGLAGGFPQFF. Here the CDR3 DNA reads TGTGCCAGCTCTCAGGGACTAGCGGGAGGATTTCCGCAGTTCTTC.

The genes are TRBV7-2 and TRBJ2-5, with 16 bases matching TRBD2. V dropped 4 bases and J dropped 5; count of bases not matched to a gene: 4. Per the germline V gene, CDR1 is SGHTA and CDR2 is FQGNSA. The CDR3 has 16 residues. The CDR3 reads CASSSPGLAGGETQYF. The CDR3 DNA sequence: TGTGCCAGCAGCTCTCCGGGACTAGCGGGAGGGGAGACCCAGTACTTC. The full variable domain, with the rest looked up from reference TRBV7-2 and TRBJ2-5, is GAGVSQSPSNKVTEKGKDVELRCDPISGHTALYWYRQSLGQGLEFLIYFQGNSAPDKSGLPSDRFSAERTGGSVSTLTIQRTQQEDSAVYLCASSSPGLAGGETQYFGPGTRLLVL.

This clonotype was counted at least ten times. The chain couples TRBV6-1 to TRBJ2-3; the D is unclear. The CDR3 extends over 14 amino acids. In germline, CDR1 is MNHNS, CDR2 SASEGT. V lost 6 bases to trimming and J lost 0 bases, with 10 bases between them. The CDR3 coding sequence is TGTGCCAGCAGGAAGACTTATAGCACAGATACGCAGTATTTT. Amino acid sequence: CASRKTYSTDTQYF.

This clonotype occurred a few times. The chain carries TRBV20-1 and TRBJ2-1; TRBD2 matches 7 bases. The V segment lost 5 bases and the J segment 10 bases; nucleotides outside the gene matches: 5. This CDR3 comprises 11 residues. Germline V lookup: CDR1 DFQATT, CDR2 SNEGSKA (reference sequence). This CDR3 is CSASPAGEQFF. CDR3 DNA: TGCAGTGCTTCCCCAGCGGGGGAGCAGTTCTTC.

As to this clonotype: A single base separates this from a much larger clone, so it may be a read error. This CDR3 is missing its conserved last phenylalanine or tryptophan, likely due to a read error. The chain uses TRBV5-1 and TRBJ2-3; D unresolved. CDR3 length: 14 residues. Germline V gene sequence: CDR1 SGHRS, CDR2 YFSETQ. Trimming took 5 bases from V and 0 from J, leaving 10 bases between them. DNA for the CDR3: TGCGCCAGCAGACCTGGCCCTAGCACAGATACGCAGTATTTG. Encoded protein: CASRPGPSTDTQYL.

This clonotype was seen many times. Written as DNA, the CDR3 is TGTGCCAGCAGCCAAATAGCAGTCGAGCAGTACTTC. Translating it yields CASSQIAVEQYF. V and J are TRBV14 and TRBJ2-7; D ambiguous. V dropped 2 bases and J dropped 6 bases, with 8 bases sitting between them. Germline V gene data show CDR1 as SGHDN and CDR2 as FVKESK. This CDR3 has 12 amino acids.

This clonotype was detected many times. This chain joins TRBV6-2 or TRBV6-3 and TRBJ2-5; D tentatively fits TRBD1 or TRBD2 (5 bases each). Trimming shortened V by 5 bases and J by 4 bases, and 11 bases separated the two germline ends. The CDR3 contains 13 residues. The germline gives CDR1 MNHEY, CDR2 SVGEGT. The CDR3 region is CASSTRGPETQYF. Written as DNA, the CDR3 is TGTGCCAGCAGTACCCGGGGCCCAGAGACCCAGTACTTC.

This clonotype appeared a few times. J is TRBJ2-2 and V is TRBV7-2; weak D call: TRBD2 (6 bases). The CDR3 runs 14 residues. V gave up 7 bases and J gave up 3 bases, with 12 bases separating them. Germline CDR1 is SGHTA and CDR2 is FQGNSA. The CDR3 DNA reads TGTGCCAGCAATCCTAGCGATCACACCGGGGAGCTGTTTTTT. Protein: CASNPSDHTGELFF.

This clonotype was seen more than once but under ten times. This chain uses TRBV5-1 with TRBJ2-5; D ambiguous. This CDR3 spans 13 amino acids. Per germline, CDR1 SGHRS and CDR2 YFSETQ. Between the trimmed V and J ends, which lost 1 base and 3 bases, there was a span of 7 bases. The CDR3 sequence: CASSLNRKETQYF. The CDR3 DNA follows: TGCGCCAGCAGCTTGAATAGAAAAGAGACCCAGTACTTC.

At least ten counts were recorded for this clonotype. This chain connects TRBV7-3 to TRBJ2-1, with D maybe TRBD2 (5 bases). The CDR3 totals 13 residues. The V gene's germline CDR1 is SGHTA and CDR2 FQGTGA. V was clipped by 5 bases and J by 9 bases, with 14 bases between them. CDR3: CASSQDFSGEQFF. CDR3 in DNA: TGTGCCAGCAGCCAGGACTTCTCCGGTGAGCAGTTCTTC.

This clonotype was seen repeatedly, ten times or more. The J gene is TRBJ1-1, the V gene TRBV7-2; D not certain. V lost 3 bases to trimming and J lost 8 bases, with 19 bases between them. Germline CDR1 reads SGHTA; CDR2 reads FQGNSA. The CDR3 has 15 residues. DNA for the CDR3: TGTGCCAGCAGCTTTGGAGTAGGAGGGTCGGAGGAAGCTTTCTTT. It codes for CASSFGVGGSEEAFF.

Ten or more counts support this clonotype. The chain links TRBV20-1 to TRBJ2-7; 8 bases agree with TRBD1. Trimming removed 4 bases from V and 1 base from J; junction bases left unmatched: 9. Germline loops: CDR1 DFQATT, CDR2 SNEGSKA (reference sequence). The CDR3 runs 15 residues. The CDR3 bases are TGCAGTGCTACCAACCCAGGGGGCGCTTCCTACGAGCAGTACTTC. Its protein product is CSATNPGGASYEQYF.

The V call is TRBV28, the J call TRBJ2-7; D ambiguous. The V end lost 6 bases, the J end lost 2 bases, and 17 bases lay between the germline ends. The V gene's germline CDR1 is MDHEN and CDR2 SYDVKM. CDR3 length: 15 amino acids. The CDR3 DNA is TGTGCCAGCAGGGCCGCGATGATAGTAACCTACGAGCAGTACTTC. Amino acid sequence: CASRAAMIVTYEQYF.

This clonotype was observed at least ten times. This sequence joins TRBV27 and TRBJ1-5; 9 nucleotides line up with TRBD1. Germline values: CDR1 MNHEY, CDR2 SMNVEV (reference sequence). The CDR3 totals 17 residues. Trimming removed 6 bases from V and 1 base from J; junction bases left unmatched: 10. CDR3 residues: CASRTKGQGTSNQPQHF. The CDR3 DNA reads as TGTGCCAGCAGAACAAAGGGACAGGGCACGAGCAATCAGCCCCAGCATTTT.

In its sample, this clonotype was seen many times. CDR3 region: CATSRDGTGGVSPLHF. The CDR3 DNA is TGTGCCACCAGCAGAGACGGGACAGGGGGCGTTTCACCCCTCCACTTT. The gene calls are TRBV15 and TRBJ1-6; 12 bases are a match to TRBD1. CDR1 and CDR2 from the germline V gene are LNHNV and YYDKDF (reference sequence). The CDR3 covers 16 residues. V was clipped by 0 bases and J by 9 bases; unmatched bases: 3.

This chain joins TRBV20-1 and TRBJ2-5, with 10 bases that match TRBD2. CDR1 is DFQATT and CDR2 is SNEGSKA in the germline V gene (reference sequence). This CDR3 contains 15 residues. The J segment lost 3 bases and the V segment lost 5 bases, leaving 9 bases of the junction unmatched. CDR3 coding DNA: TGCAGTGCTTCATTCTCTGGACTAGCGGAAGAGACCCAGTACTTC. Protein: CSASFSGLAEETQYF.

This clonotype appeared many times. This chain joins TRBV20-1 and TRBJ2-1; D is uncertain. The V end lost 6 bases, the J end lost 0 bases, and 12 bases lay between the germline ends. The CDR3 runs 14 residues. Germline values: CDR1 DFQATT, CDR2 SNEGSKA (reference sequence). The CDR3 region has the DNA TGCAGTGCGCCCAATCCCCCCTCCTACAATGAGCAGTTCTTC. Translation: CSAPNPPSYNEQFF.

This clonotype was picked up a small number of times. The chain joins TRBV4-3 to TRBJ2-3, with 10 bases fitting TRBD2. CDR3 length equals 16 residues. Germline V gene data show CDR1 as LGHNA and CDR2 as YSLEER. The V segment lost 0 bases and the J segment 6 bases; nucleotides outside the gene matches: 6. CDR3 nucleotide sequence: TGCGCCAGCAGCCAAGATCCTAGCGGGAGTCGGGATACGCAGTATTTT. Translation gives CASSQDPSGSRDTQYF.

This clonotype has ten or more counts. The chain links TRBV7-9 to TRBJ1-5, with no clear D. CDR3 length: 12 residues. V was trimmed by 3 bases and J by 7 bases, leaving 7 bases between them. The V gene's germline CDR1 is SEHNR and CDR2 FQNEAQ (reference sequence). The CDR3 loop is CASSLFDQPQHF. DNA of the CDR3: TGTGCCAGCAGCTTGTTTGACCAGCCCCAGCATTTT.

This clonotype is termed medium-sized. The chain is built from TRBV19 and TRBJ2-1; 8 nucleotides agree with TRBD2. Germline V gives CDR1 LNHDA, CDR2 SQIVND (reference sequence). The V and J ends lost 0 bases and 7 bases, in that order; junction bases with no gene match: 11. The CDR3 sequence is 17 residues long. The DNA for the CDR3 is TGTGCCAGTAGTATAGATTATACGGGAGGGCCTAAGAATGAGCAGTTCTTC. This sequence encodes CASSIDYTGGPKNEQFF.

This clonotype appeared many times. The rearrangement links TRBV11-1 to TRBJ2-1; 14 bases agree with TRBD2. The CDR3 is made up of 19 amino acids. Per germline, CDR1 SGHAT and CDR2 FQDESV (reference sequence). After removal of 4 bases from V and 6 bases from J, the junction contained 14 bases not matched to a gene. CDR3 loop: CASSSSGLAGEIVGNEQFF. CDR3 coding DNA: TGTGCCAGCAGCTCATCGGGACTAGCGGGAGAAATTGTTGGCAATGAGCAGTTCTTC.